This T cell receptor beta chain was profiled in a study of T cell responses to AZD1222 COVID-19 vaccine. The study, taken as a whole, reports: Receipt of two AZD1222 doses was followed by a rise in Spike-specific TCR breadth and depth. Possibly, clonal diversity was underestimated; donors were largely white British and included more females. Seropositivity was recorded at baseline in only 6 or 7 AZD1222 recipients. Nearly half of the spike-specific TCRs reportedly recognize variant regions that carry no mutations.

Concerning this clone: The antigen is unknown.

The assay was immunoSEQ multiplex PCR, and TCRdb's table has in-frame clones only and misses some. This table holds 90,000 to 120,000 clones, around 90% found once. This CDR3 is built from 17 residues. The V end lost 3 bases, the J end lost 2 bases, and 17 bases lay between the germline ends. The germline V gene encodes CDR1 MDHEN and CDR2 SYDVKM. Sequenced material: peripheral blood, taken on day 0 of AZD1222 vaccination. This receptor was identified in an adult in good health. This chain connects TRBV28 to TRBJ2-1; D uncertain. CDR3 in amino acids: CASSFATRRKTYNEQFF. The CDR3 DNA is TGTGCCAGCAGTTTTGCGACTCGAAGAAAGACCTACAATGAGCAGTTCTTC.